This TCR beta chain originates from a study of shared clonotypes between healthy human individuals. The naive CD8 population came from CD45RO-negative cells selected for CCR7, without terminally differentiated effector memory CD45RA+ cells. On this clone itself: What it binds is not known.

Trimming cost V 3 bases and J 4 bases; bases outside gene matches: 5. The V gene's germline CDR1 is MNHEY and CDR2 SMNVEV (reference sequence). This CDR3 contains 14 residues. Findings and limits, study-wide: The genetic and exposure-history diversity represented was limited by few donors.

As originally analysed: ImmunoSEQ supplied junction-only sequences lacking quality scores, so filtering was different. Some clones are missing from TCRdb's copy, which holds only in-frame ones; the method was immunoSEQ multiplex PCR. The D gene and trimming were derived from the DNA, and the V and J assignments and clone size from that table. The sample consists of approximately 2,200,000 clones, about 93% of them appearing once. The sequence derives from a man aged 18 to 29 in good health. Some clones in this sample may be carry-over from other donors' samples. The V call is TRBV27, the J call TRBJ1-1; 7 bases are a match to TRBD1. Sequenced material: naive CD8+ T cells from PBMCs. The CDR3 region has the DNA TGTGCCAGCAGTTTTGTAGGGGGCGTCACTGAAGCTTTCTTT. Translating gives CASSFVGGVTEAFF.